The next 29 T cell receptor beta chains were all read from a single sample in a study of siplizumab effects on memory and regulatory T cells. The protocol was immunoSEQ multiplex PCR, while the TCRdb copy is restricted to in-frame clones and leaves out a portion. The sample gives about 100,000 clones, 91% of which show up once; 0.13% to 0.15% is in the top ten. The material sequenced was CD4+ T cells sorted from blood. The receptors come from a human donor in good health.

The J gene is TRBJ1-5, the V gene TRBV9; weak D call: TRBD1 (5 bases). Germline V gene sequence: CDR1 SGDLS, CDR2 YYNGEE. Between the trimmed V and J ends, which lost 9 bases and 0 bases, there was a span of 22 bases. There are 17 residues in the CDR3. The DNA for the CDR3 is TGTGCCAATCGGAGGGCGGGGGGGGTATATAGCAATCAGCCCCAGCATTTT. The encoded protein is CANRRAGGVYSNQPQHF.

The CDR3 coding sequence is TGTGCCAGCAGCCCGGGACAGGTGACACAAGAGACCCAGTACTTC. Protein: CASSPGQVTQETQYF. The V gene is TRBV7-9, the J gene TRBJ2-5; 8 bases agree with TRBD1. This CDR3 has 15 residues. Germline CDR1 SEHNR, CDR2 FQNEAQ (reference sequence). The ends lost 5 bases at V and 2 bases at J; junction bases unmatched: 7.

The J gene is TRBJ1-1, the V gene TRBV2; D is unclear. V was pared by 4 bases and J by 3 bases, with 12 bases between. Looked up from germline, CDR1 is SNHLY and CDR2 is FYNNEI. The CDR3 loop spans 14 amino acids. The CDR3 nucleotides are TGTGCCAGCAGTGGGACCTTCCTGGACACTGAAGCTTTCTTT. It yields the protein CASSGTFLDTEAFF.

The chain combines TRBV11-3 with TRBJ2-5; 15 positions agree with TRBD2. Germline CDR1 and CDR2: SGHNT and YENEEA. The CDR3 totals 16 residues. J gave up 2 bases and V 5 bases, and 3 bases lay outside the gene matches. The CDR3 here is CASSPGLAGGQETQYF. The CDR3 region has the DNA TGTGCCAGCAGCCCAGGACTAGCGGGGGGGCAAGAGACCCAGTACTTC.

The V gene is TRBV5-1, the J gene TRBJ2-2; no reliable D call. CDR1 is SGHRS, CDR2 YFSETQ, per germline. CDR3 size: 15 residues. V lost 2 bases and J lost 6, with 14 bases in between. The CDR3 coding sequence is TGCGCCAGCAGCTTCGAGACCATGGTATCCGGGGAGCTGTTTTTT. This sequence encodes CASSFETMVSGELFF. Full variable domain (outside the CDR3, taken from reference TRBV5-1 and TRBJ2-2): KAGVTQTPRYLIKTRGQQVTLSCSPISGHRSVSWYQQTPGQGLQFLFEYFSETQRNKGNFPGRFSGRQFSNSRSEMNVSTLELGDSALYLCASSFETMVSGELFFGEGSRLTVL.

The gene calls are TRBV6-5 and TRBJ1-5; D not certain. This CDR3 is 14 amino acids long. Trimming cost V 6 bases and J 1 base, with 10 bases left between them. Germline lookup yields CDR1 MNHEY and CDR2 SVGAGI. Here the CDR3 reads CASRRVGSNQPQHF. CDR3 DNA sequence: TGTGCCAGCAGAAGGGTAGGGAGCAATCAGCCCCAGCATTTT.

This clone has only one observation. The V gene is TRBV28, the J gene TRBJ1-2, with D possibly being TRBD1 (6 bases). The CDR3 sequence is 13 residues long. The ends were cut back, 3 bases at V and 8 bases at J, with 13 bases in the middle. From germline, CDR1 is MDHEN and CDR2 SYDVKM. The CDR3 nucleotides read TGTGCCAGCAGTTTTGTAGGGGGGTTAGGCTACACCTTC. This encodes CASSFVGGLGYTF.

The count of this clone is one. This rearrangement joins TRBV6-6 to TRBJ2-3, with TRBD2 as a possible D gene (7 bases). This CDR3 comprises 16 residues. Trimming cost V 4 bases and J 6 bases, with 20 bases left between them. Germline V gives CDR1 MNHNY, CDR2 SVGAGI (reference sequence). The CDR3, as DNA: TGTGCCAGCAGTTCCCGAAGGGGGGGGGCTTGGGATACGCAGTATTTT. It encodes CASSSRRGGAWDTQYF.

The rearrangement links TRBV5-5 to TRBJ1-5; possible D gene TRBD1, 5 bases. CDR3 length: 15 amino acids. V was cut by 1 base and J by 4 bases, with 12 bases left in between. Germline CDR1 reads SGHKS; CDR2 reads YYEKEE (reference sequence). The CDR3 DNA reads as TGTGCCAGCAGCTTGCTTGGGGGGGTAAATCAGCCCCAGCATTTT. Translation gives CASSLLGGVNQPQHF. The full variable domain, in which reference TRBV5-5 and TRBJ1-5 provide the parts outside the CDR3, is DAGVTQSPTHLIKTRGQQVTLRCSPISGHKSVSWYQQVLGQGPQFIFQYYEKEERGRGNFPDRFSARQFPNYSSELNVNALLLGDSALYLCASSLLGGVNQPQHFGDGTRLSIL.

This chain links TRBV11-1 with TRBJ2-7; 9 nucleotides agree with TRBD2. This CDR3 region has 12 residues. From germline, CDR1 is SGHAT and CDR2 FQDESV (reference sequence). V trimming: 3 bases; J trimming: 11 bases; junction bases outside the gene matches: 5. The DNA for the CDR3 is TGTGCCAGCAGCTTGAGCGGGGGGCCTAAGTACTTC. Its translation is CASSLSGGPKYF.

The chain employs TRBV28 and TRBJ1-1, with a tentative D call TRBD1 (6 bases). CDR3 length: 13 residues. V lost 8 bases and J 11 bases, leaving 21 bases between the germline ends. Germline values: CDR1 MDHEN, CDR2 SYDVKM. CDR3 protein: CASVLNRAGGAFF. CDR3 DNA: TGTGCCAGCGTACTTAACAGGGCGGGGGGGGCTTTCTTT. The complete variable domain, with remaining parts taken from reference TRBV28 and TRBJ1-1, reads DVKVTQSSRYLVKRTGEKVFLECVQDMDHENMFWYRQDPGLGLRLIYFSYDVKMKEKGDIPEGYSVSREKKERFSLILESASTNQTSMYLCASVLNRAGGAFFGQGTRLTVV.

This clone was observed once. This sequence joins TRBV21-1 and TRBJ2-7; no check of the table's D call, TRBD1, against the DNA was made. TRBV21-1 is termed a pseudogene. There are 14 residues in the CDR3. The CDR3 DNA sequence: TGTGCCAGCAGGGCGGGGACAGGGGGCCACGAGCAGTACTTC. It is translated as CASRAGTGGHEQYF.

The genes are TRBV10-3 and TRBJ1-4, with 8 nucleotides matching TRBD1. This CDR3 spans 15 amino acids. The J segment lost 10 bases and the V segment lost 5 bases, leaving 12 bases of the junction unmatched. Germline V lookup: CDR1 ENHRY, CDR2 SYGVKD. This CDR3 is CAISSGGRVGGKLFF. The CDR3 coding sequence is TGTGCCATCAGTTCAGGGGGCAGGGTTGGTGGAAAACTGTTTTTT.

The genes are TRBV11-2 and TRBJ2-3; either TRBD1 or TRBD2 may fit D (5 bases each). CDR3 length: 15 residues. The V end lost 6 bases, the J end lost 0 bases, and 13 bases lay between the germline ends. The germline CDR1 and CDR2 sequences are SGHAT and FQNNGV. The CDR3 DNA follows: TGTGCCAGCAGTTGGGGGTCCTCCAGCACAGATACGCAGTATTTT. It yields the protein CASSWGSSSTDTQYF.

This sequence joins TRBV11-2 and TRBJ2-4, with TRBD1 as a possible D gene (6 bases). Germline CDR1 SGHAT, CDR2 FQNNGV. The CDR3 extends over 16 amino acids. The ends were cut back, 3 bases at V and 2 bases at J, with 14 bases in the middle. CDR3 residues: CASSFPHTGPKNIQYF. CDR3 DNA: TGTGCCAGCAGCTTCCCCCACACAGGGCCCAAAAACATTCAGTACTTC.

The rearrangement links TRBV7-2 to TRBJ2-5; D is undetermined. Trimming pared 5 bases from V and 5 bases from J, leaving 12 bases between. CDR1 is SGHTA, CDR2 FQGNSA, per germline. This CDR3 comprises 13 residues. The DNA for the CDR3 is TGTGCCAGCAGCACAACCCGGGTCGAGACCCAGTACTTC. As protein: CASSTTRVETQYF.

The V and J genes are TRBV4-1 and TRBJ2-4; D remains ambiguous. From germline, CDR1 is MGHRA and CDR2 YSYEKL. V was cut by 6 bases and J by 5 bases, with 11 bases left in between. The CDR3 has 13 amino acids. The DNA for the CDR3 is TGCGCCAGCAGACGGCTTTTCGAAAACATTCAGTACTTC. Translation gives CASRRLFENIQYF.

This clone has only one observation. The chain carries TRBV5-1 and TRBJ2-7, with 9 bases that match TRBD1. Germline CDR1 and CDR2: SGHRS and YFSETQ. This CDR3 contains 14 residues. Trimming removed 0 bases from V and 2 bases from J; junction bases left unmatched: 0. CDR3 sequence reads: CASSLGQGAYEQYF. CDR3 nucleotides: TGCGCCAGCAGCTTGGGACAGGGGGCCTACGAGCAGTACTTC. Using reference TRBV5-1 and TRBJ2-7 for the parts outside the CDR3, the full variable domain is KAGVTQTPRYLIKTRGQQVTLSCSPISGHRSVSWYQQTPGQGLQFLFEYFSETQRNKGNFPGRFSGRQFSNSRSEMNVSTLELGDSALYLCASSLGQGAYEQYFGPGTRLTVT.

V gene TRBV6-1 combines with J gene TRBJ1-6, with D unresolved. V dropped 6 bases and J dropped 13 bases, with 22 bases sitting between them. The CDR3 is 15 amino acids. Germline CDR1 MNHNS, CDR2 SASEGT. The CDR3 DNA follows: TGTGCCAGCAGCGCGGTGGCCTCCCTTAATGTCCCCCTCCACTTT. This translates into CASSAVASLNVPLHF.

The CDR3 DNA is TGTGCCAGCAGCCTAAGGACTAGCGGGGGTATAAATGAGCAGTTCTTC. This translates into CASSLRTSGGINEQFF. J is TRBJ2-1 and V is TRBV7-6; 13 nucleotides match TRBD2. CDR3 length: 16 amino acids. The ends lost 5 bases at V and 7 bases at J; junction bases unmatched: 8. From germline, CDR1 is SGHVS and CDR2 FNYEAQ.

The chain couples TRBV5-4 to TRBJ1-3; no definite D call. The CDR3 runs 16 residues. The germline gives CDR1 SGHNT, CDR2 YYREEE (reference sequence). Trimming took 0 bases from V and 0 from J, leaving 10 bases between them. The DNA for the CDR3 is TGTGCCAGCAGCTTGGCTGGGGAATTCTCTGGAAACACCATATATTTT. This sequence encodes CASSLAGEFSGNTIYF.

In this sample, this clone turned up a few times. This sequence joins TRBV5-1 and TRBJ1-1, with D perhaps TRBD1 (5 bases). Germline assignment: CDR1 SGHRS and CDR2 YFSETQ. V dropped 4 bases and J dropped 4 bases, with 14 bases sitting between them. The CDR3 is 14 amino acids. CDR3 DNA sequence: TGCGCCAGCAGCACGACCGGGGGAATCACTGAAGCTTTCTTT. This sequence encodes CASSTTGGITEAFF. The entire variable domain, with the rest obtained from reference TRBV5-1 and TRBJ1-1, is as follows: KAGVTQTPRYLIKTRGQQVTLSCSPISGHRSVSWYQQTPGQGLQFLFEYFSETQRNKGNFPGRFSGRQFSNSRSEMNVSTLELGDSALYLCASSTTGGITEAFFGQGTRLTVV.

Turning to this clone: The sample carries other DNA sequences with the same CDR3. The chain recombines TRBV7-2 with TRBJ1-2; D is possibly TRBD1 (5 bases). Trimming shortened V by 4 bases and J by 4 bases, and 10 bases separated the two germline ends. Germline V gives CDR1 SGHTA, CDR2 FQGNSA. This CDR3 comprises 13 residues. CDR3 in amino acids: CASSYGQVYGYTF. In DNA form, the CDR3 reads TGTGCCAGCAGCTACGGACAAGTCTATGGCTACACCTTC.

The chain is built from TRBV7-8 and TRBJ2-5; D possibly corresponds to TRBD1 (5 bases). CDR1 is SGHVS, CDR2 FQNEAQ, per germline. The V and J ends lost 5 bases and 7 bases respectively, with 17 bases between them. The CDR3 consists of 14 residues. CDR3 sequence: CASSLFDSSGTQYF. The CDR3, as DNA: TGTGCCAGCAGCCTCTTCGACAGTTCGGGGACCCAGTACTTC.

This sequence joins TRBV6-7 and TRBJ1-1; possible D gene TRBD1, 6 bases. TRBV6-7 counts as an open reading frame of uncertain function. This CDR3 contains 12 residues. Trimming took off 9 bases at V and 4 bases at J, with 12 bases between the two ends. The CDR3 spells CASGGGGTEAFF. In nucleotides, the CDR3 is TGTGCCAGTGGGGGCGGAGGCACTGAAGCTTTCTTT.

This clone was observed once. The chain joins TRBV2 to TRBJ2-7; 7 bases align to TRBD1. Germline V CDR1 and CDR2: SNHLY, FYNNEI. The CDR3 has 13 amino acids. V was pared by 5 bases and J by 3 bases, with 4 bases of the junction left unmatched. The CDR3 DNA follows: TGTGCCAGCAGTTTCACAGGGGACTACGAGCAGTACTTC. It translates to CASSFTGDYEQYF. The variable domain in full, completed from reference TRBV2 and TRBJ2-7, reads EPEVTQTPSHQVTQMGQEVILRCVPISNHLYFYWYRQILGQKVEFLVSFYNNEISEKSEIFDDQFSVERPDGSNFTLKIRSTKLEDSAMYFCASSFTGDYEQYFGPGTRLTVT.

The chain couples TRBV5-1 to TRBJ2-2, with 9 bases matching TRBD2. V gave up 3 bases and J gave up 6 bases; unmatched junction bases: 15. CDR3 size: 18 residues. Germline lookup yields CDR1 SGHRS and CDR2 YFSETQ. The CDR3 reads CASSSRTLTGGGAGELFF. In DNA, the CDR3 is TGCGCCAGCAGCTCACGTACCCTTACTGGCGGGGGGGCCGGGGAGCTGTTTTTT.

The chain recombines TRBV15 with TRBJ2-7; D might be TRBD2 (6 bases). This CDR3 spans 15 amino acids. V dropped 0 bases and J dropped 4 bases, with 13 bases sitting between them. CDR1 is LNHNV and CDR2 is YYDKDF in the germline V gene (reference sequence). The CDR3 DNA is TGTGCCACCAGCAGAGAGGGCAGGGCGGGATACGAGCAGTACTTC. It encodes CATSREGRAGYEQYF.

J is TRBJ2-5 and V is TRBV2; no clear D. The DNA end lines up better with TRBJ2-7; the J call may be wrong. CDR3 length: 15 amino acids. The V gene's germline CDR1 is SNHLY and CDR2 FYNNEI. CDR3 residues: CASSDIGPPVYEQYF. CDR3 nucleotide sequence: TGTGCCAGCAGTGATATCGGTCCACCCGTCTACGAGCAGTACTTC.